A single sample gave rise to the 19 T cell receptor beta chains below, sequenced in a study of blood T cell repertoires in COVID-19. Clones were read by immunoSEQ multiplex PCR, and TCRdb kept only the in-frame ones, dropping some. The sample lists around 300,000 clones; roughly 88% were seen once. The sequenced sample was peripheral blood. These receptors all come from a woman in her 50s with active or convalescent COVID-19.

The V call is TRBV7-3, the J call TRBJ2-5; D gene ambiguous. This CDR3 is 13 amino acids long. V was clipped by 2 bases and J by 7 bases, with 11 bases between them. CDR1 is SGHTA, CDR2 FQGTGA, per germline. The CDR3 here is CASSLDLDGTQYF. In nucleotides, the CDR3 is TGTGCCAGCAGCTTAGATCTAGACGGGACCCAGTACTTC.

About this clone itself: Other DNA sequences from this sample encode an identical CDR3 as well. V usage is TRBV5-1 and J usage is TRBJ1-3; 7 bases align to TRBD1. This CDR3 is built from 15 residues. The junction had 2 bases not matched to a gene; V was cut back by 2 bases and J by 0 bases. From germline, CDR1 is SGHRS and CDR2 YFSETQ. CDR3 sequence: CASSLGGSSGNTIYF. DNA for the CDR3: TGCGCCAGCAGCTTAGGGGGCTCCTCTGGAAACACCATATATTTT.

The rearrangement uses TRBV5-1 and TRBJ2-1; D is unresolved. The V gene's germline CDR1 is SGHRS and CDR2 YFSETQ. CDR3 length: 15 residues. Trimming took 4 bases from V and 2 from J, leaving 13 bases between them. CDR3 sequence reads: CASSPTGTTYNEQFF. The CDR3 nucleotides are TGCGCCAGCAGCCCGACTGGCACTACCTACAATGAGCAGTTCTTC.

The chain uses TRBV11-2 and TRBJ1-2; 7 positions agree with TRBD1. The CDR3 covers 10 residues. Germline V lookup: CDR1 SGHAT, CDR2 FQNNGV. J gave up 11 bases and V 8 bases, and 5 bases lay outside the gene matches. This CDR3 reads CASGQQGYTF. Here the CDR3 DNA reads TGTGCCAGCGGCCAACAGGGGTACACCTTC.

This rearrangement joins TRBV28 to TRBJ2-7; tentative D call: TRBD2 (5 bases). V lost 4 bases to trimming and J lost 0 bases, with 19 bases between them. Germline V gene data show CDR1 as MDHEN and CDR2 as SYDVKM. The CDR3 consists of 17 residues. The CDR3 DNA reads TGTGCCAGCAGTTGGTCCCTATCGGGCCGGGGCTCCTACGAGCAGTACTTC. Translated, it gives CASSWSLSGRGSYEQYF.

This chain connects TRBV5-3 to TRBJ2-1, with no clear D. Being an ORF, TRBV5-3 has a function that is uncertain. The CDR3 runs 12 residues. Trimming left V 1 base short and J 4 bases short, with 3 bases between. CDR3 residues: CARSLPYNEQFF. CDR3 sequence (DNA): TGTGCCAGAAGCTTGCCGTACAATGAGCAGTTCTTC.

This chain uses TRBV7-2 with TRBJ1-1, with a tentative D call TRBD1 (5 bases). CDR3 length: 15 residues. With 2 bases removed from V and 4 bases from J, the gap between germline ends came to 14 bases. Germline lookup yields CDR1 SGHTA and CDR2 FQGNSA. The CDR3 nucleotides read TGTGCCAGCAGCTTAAGGCAGGGCTTGGGCACTGAAGCTTTCTTT. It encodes CASSLRQGLGTEAFF.

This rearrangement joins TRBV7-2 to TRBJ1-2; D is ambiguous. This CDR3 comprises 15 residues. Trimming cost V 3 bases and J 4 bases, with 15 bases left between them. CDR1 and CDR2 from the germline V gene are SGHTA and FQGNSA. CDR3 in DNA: TGTGCCAGCAGCTTTACCCAAGGAGTCTCCTATGGCTACACCTTC. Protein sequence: CASSFTQGVSYGYTF.

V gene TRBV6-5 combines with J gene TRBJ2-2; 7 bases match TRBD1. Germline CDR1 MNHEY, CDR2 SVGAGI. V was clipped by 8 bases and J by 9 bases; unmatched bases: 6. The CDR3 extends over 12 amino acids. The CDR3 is CASRQGWRELFF. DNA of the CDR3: TGTGCCAGCCGACAGGGTTGGAGGGAGCTGTTTTTT.

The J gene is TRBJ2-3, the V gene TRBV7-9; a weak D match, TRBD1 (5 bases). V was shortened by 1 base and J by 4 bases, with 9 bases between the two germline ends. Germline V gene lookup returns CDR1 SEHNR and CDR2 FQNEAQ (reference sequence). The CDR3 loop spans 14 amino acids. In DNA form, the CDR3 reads TGTGCCAGCAGCTTAGAGGGGCTGGCAGATACGCAGTATTTT. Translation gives CASSLEGLADTQYF. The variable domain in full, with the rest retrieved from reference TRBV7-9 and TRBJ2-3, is DTGVSQNPRHKITKRGQNVTFRCDPISEHNRLYWYRQTLGQGPEFLTYFQNEAQLEKSRLLSDRFSAERPKGSFSTLEIQRTEQGDSAMYLCASSLEGLADTQYFGPGTRLTVL.

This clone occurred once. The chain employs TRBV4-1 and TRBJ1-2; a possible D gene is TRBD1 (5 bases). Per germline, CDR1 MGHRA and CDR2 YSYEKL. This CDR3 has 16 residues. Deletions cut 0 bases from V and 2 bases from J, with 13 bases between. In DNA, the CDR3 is TGCGCCAGCAGCCAAGATAGCCAGGGCCAAAACTATGGCTACACCTTC. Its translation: CASSQDSQGQNYGYTF.

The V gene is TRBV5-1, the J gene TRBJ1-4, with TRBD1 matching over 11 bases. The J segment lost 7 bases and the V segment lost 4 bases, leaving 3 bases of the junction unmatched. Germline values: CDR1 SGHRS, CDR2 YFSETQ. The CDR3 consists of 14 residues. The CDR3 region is CASSDGTGGEKLFF. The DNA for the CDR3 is TGCGCCAGCAGCGATGGGACAGGGGGTGAAAAACTGTTTTTT.

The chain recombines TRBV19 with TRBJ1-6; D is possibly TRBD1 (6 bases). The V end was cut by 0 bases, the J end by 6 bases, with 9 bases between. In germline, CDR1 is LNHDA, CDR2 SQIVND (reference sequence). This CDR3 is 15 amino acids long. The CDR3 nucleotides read TGTGCCAGTAGTATAGACGGACAGCCTAATTCACCCCTCCACTTT. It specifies CASSIDGQPNSPLHF.

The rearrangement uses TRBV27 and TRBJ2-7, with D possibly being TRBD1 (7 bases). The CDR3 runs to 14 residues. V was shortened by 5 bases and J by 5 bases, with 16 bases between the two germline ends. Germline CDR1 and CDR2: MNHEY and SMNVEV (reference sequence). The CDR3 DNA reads TGTGCCAGCAGTAAGGAGGGGGCGCACAACGAGCAGTACTTC. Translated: CASSKEGAHNEQYF.

The CDR3 protein is CATSRDRELLYSNQPQHF. As DNA, the CDR3 is TGTGCCACCAGCCGGGACAGGGAACTCTTATATAGCAATCAGCCCCAGCATTTT. The chain is built from TRBV15 and TRBJ1-5, with 9 nucleotides matching TRBD1. Looked up from germline, CDR1 is LNHNV and CDR2 is YYDKDF (reference sequence). Trimming cost V 5 bases and J 0 bases; bases outside gene matches: 11. The CDR3 length is 18 residues.

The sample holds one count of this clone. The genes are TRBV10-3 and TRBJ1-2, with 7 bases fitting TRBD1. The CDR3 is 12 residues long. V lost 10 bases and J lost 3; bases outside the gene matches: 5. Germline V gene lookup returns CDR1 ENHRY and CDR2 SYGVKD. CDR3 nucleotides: TGTGCCACCCAAGACAGGGACTATGGCTACACCTTC. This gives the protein CATQDRDYGYTF.

The DNA for the CDR3 is TGTGCCAGCAGTTCTTCAGGGAATTCACCCCTCCACTTT. This encodes CASSSSGNSPLHF. The chain recombines TRBV27 with TRBJ1-6, with D possibly TRBD1 on 5 matching bases. Looked up from germline, CDR1 is MNHEY and CDR2 is SMNVEV (reference sequence). CDR3 length: 13 amino acids. The ends were cut back, 4 bases at V and 7 bases at J, with 8 bases in the middle.

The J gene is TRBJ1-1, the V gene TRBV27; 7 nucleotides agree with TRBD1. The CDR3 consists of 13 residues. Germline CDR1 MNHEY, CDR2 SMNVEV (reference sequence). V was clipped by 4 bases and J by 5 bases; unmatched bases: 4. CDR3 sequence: CASSSDRKTEAFF. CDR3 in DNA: TGTGCCAGCAGTTCGGACAGGAAGACTGAAGCTTTCTTT.

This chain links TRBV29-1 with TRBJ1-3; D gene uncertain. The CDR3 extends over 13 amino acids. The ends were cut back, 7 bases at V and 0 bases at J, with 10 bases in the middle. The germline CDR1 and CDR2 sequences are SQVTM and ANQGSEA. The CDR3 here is CSAQTVSGNTIYF. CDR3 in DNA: TGCAGCGCCCAGACTGTCTCTGGAAACACCATATATTTT.